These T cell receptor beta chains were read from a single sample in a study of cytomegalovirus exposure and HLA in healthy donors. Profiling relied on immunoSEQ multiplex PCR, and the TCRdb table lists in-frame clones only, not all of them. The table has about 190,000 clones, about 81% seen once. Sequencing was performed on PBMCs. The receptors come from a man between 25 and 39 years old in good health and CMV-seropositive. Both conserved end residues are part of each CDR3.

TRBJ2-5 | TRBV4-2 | CASSQGDQQGRGETQYF
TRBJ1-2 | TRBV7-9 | CASSYPRRGARGYTF
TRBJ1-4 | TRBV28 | CASSARDSAFSGEKLFF
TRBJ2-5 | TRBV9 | CVSSPLGRGETQYF
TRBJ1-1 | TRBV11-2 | CASSLYAPRAEGAFF
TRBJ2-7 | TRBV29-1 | CSAVGQFIFEQYF
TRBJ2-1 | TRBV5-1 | CASSLGTGGPDEQFF
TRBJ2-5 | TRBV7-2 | CASSPGQGRETQYF
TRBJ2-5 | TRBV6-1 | CASSEPGAPTRETQYF
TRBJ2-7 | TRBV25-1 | CASSALGGSYYEQYF
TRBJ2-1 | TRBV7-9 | CSSSLKAGGRNEQFF
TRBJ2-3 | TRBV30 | CAWSVQGAVTQYF
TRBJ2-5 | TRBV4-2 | CASRPGTGAGETQYF
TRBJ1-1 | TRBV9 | CASSKRSQGTRLNTEAFF
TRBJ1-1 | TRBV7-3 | CASSLIVGTEAFF
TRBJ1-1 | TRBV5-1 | CASLEGGANTEAFF
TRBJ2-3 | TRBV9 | CASSQAGTSTDTQYF
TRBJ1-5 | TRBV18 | CASSRTGGSNQPQHF
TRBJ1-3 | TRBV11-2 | CASSTQLSSGNTIYF